This T cell receptor (beta chain) is from a study of cytomegalovirus exposure and HLA in healthy donors. Whole-study results and caveats: High specificity and sensitivity for cytomegalovirus status were reported for the classifier.

Researchers ran the PCR with 60 Vbeta and 13 Jbeta primers. This table comes from immunoSEQ multiplex PCR, and its TCRdb copy is limited to in-frame clones, with some not included. The sample carries some 170,000 clones, 80% recorded once. On this clone: Its antigen remains unknown.

The source material was PBMCs. The TCR comes from a man aged 18 to 29 in good health and CMV-seropositive.

The CDR3 nucleotides are TGTGCCAGTAGTATAGACTCGACAGGGTTACCCCTCCACTTT. Its translation: CASSIDSTGLPLHF. The rearrangement uses TRBV19 and TRBJ1-6, with 7 nucleotides matching TRBD1. Unmatched junction bases numbered 5, after V lost 0 bases and J lost 12 bases. Germline V gene data show CDR1 as LNHDA and CDR2 as SQIVND (reference sequence). This CDR3 comprises 14 residues.